The subject of this entry is one T cell receptor beta chain. Its antigen is unknown. No per-base quality is available; no much larger clone lies one base away. The data stem from a study of blood T cell repertoires in COVID-19 (dated by TCRdb to 2020 to 2021). For the wider study: Collaborator samples came from the United States, Italy and Spain and covered acute and convalescent phases of COVID-19. Samples were obtained from the ongoing ImmuneRACE study (first 160 participants) and from some 1,300 subjects provided by 6 global collaborators. HLA class I and class II types, where available, came from metadata supplied by the sample provider rather than from assay-based typing. The prospective study material was composed of cDNA or gDNA derived from T cells, B-cell-depleted T cells, or PBMCs. Nearly every sample came with metadata listing a de-identified subject ID, COVID-19 status, age in years and sex. The repertoires were made available in a free public database intended to serve as a resource for research on the immune response to SARS-CoV-2. Subjects who had been exposed to COVID-19, were actively infected with it, or had recovered from it provided the deeply sampled blood TCRbeta repertoires that made up the dataset. Study-wide findings and limitations: Clinical and demographic metadata were provided uncurated, with the amount varying by source and participant.

TCRbeta CDR3 regions were amplified from genomic DNA using the immunoSEQ Assay, a bias-controlled multiplex PCR. Turning to the authors' computational methods: The number of nucleated cells in each sample was estimated by amplification of reference gene primers within the assay. To quantify the absolute abundance of each unique TCRbeta CDR3 rearrangement, sequence reads were collapsed and filtered. For each sample, productive Simpson clonality was calculated by taking the square root of Simpson's diversity index across productive rearrangements. In TCRdb, the immuneACCESS table is reduced to in-frame sequences with V and J assigned. These tables do not hold every clone; where another copy was compared, an unresolved V gene accounts for under half, and the others remain unexplained. V, J and clone size are taken as reported in that table, and D and trimming were inferred from the DNA itself. The table for this sample lists around 300,000 clones; 90% of them were counted only once. The top ten hold about 1.7% of the sample.

Per the germline V gene, SQVTM is the CDR1 and ANQGSEA is the CDR2. The CDR3 runs 15 residues from the cysteine to the phenylalanine. The only DNA kept is the CDR3, 45 bases in frame from the first base. At the junction V is shortened by 3 bases and J by 0 bases, with 15 bases in between. In the prospective study, participants were about 18 to 95 years old, resided in about two dozen geographic areas of the United States, and were enrolled through a virtual design. Cohort assignment in the prospective study relied on participant-reported clinical history from a screening survey and a study questionnaire. In the prospective study, mobile phlebotomists collected whole blood, serum and a nasopharyngeal or oropharyngeal swab from each participant. Additional blood draws and questionnaires over an approximately 2-month period could optionally be provided by prospective study participants. Blood samples from the prospective study were shipped frozen or at room temperature prior to DNA extraction.

The sequenced sample consisted of PBMCs or T cells enriched from blood (not recorded which). Here the chain combines TRBV29-1 and TRBJ2-7; TRBD2 is possibly the D segment (5 matching bases). This TCR came from a woman younger than 35 with acute COVID-19. The CDR3 region: CSVDGMYMGSYEQYF. The sequenced DNA is TGCAGCGTTGACGGGATGTATATGGGCTCCTACGAGCAGTACTTC.